The next 28 T cell receptor beta chains were all read from a single sample in a study of CD8+ T cells in alopecia areata (dated by TCRdb to the late 2010s). In light of the paper, this sample's time point label describes: 24 weeks on oral tofacitinib. The sample's treatment or condition label is to be understood as: oral pan-JAK inhibitor, 5-10 mg twice daily. Library preparation used the immunoSEQ multiplex PCR assay. RNA was extracted from all samples and reverse transcribed into cDNA, which served as template for TCR sequencing. TCRdb took over this immuneACCESS table, retaining in-frame rearrangements with V and J assigned. Such tables are incomplete; in checked studies, under half of the missing clones stem from an unresolved V gene, and the remainder is unexplained. The sample table shows 150,000 to 200,000 clones, and roughly 60% are seen once. Approximately 15% of the sample is held by the ten biggest clonotypes.

The source was CD4+ T cells sorted from blood, collected at week 24, from a patient treated with tofacitinib. The receptor set was obtained from a human donor with alopecia areata.

The chain recombines TRBV5-1 with TRBJ1-4, with 9 nucleotides matching TRBD1. Germline CDR1 and CDR2: SGHRS and YFSETQ. The CDR3 sequence is 16 residues long. J lost 3 bases, V lost 4 bases, and 7 bases had no gene match. CDR3 protein: CASSDGQGLANEKLFF. The CDR3 DNA reads TGCGCCAGCAGCGACGGACAGGGGCTCGCTAATGAAAAACTGTTTTTT.

The chain carries TRBV7-9 and TRBJ2-7; D gene uncertain. The CDR3 is 12 residues long. Germline V gene data show CDR1 as SEHNR and CDR2 as FQNEAQ (reference sequence). Trimming removed 2 bases at V and 3 bases at J, with 5 bases between. In nucleotides, the CDR3 is TGTGCCAGCAGCTTATCCCGCTACGAGCAGTACTTC. Its protein product is CASSLSRYEQYF.

This clone has more than one count but fewer than ten. The chain has TRBV7-2 and TRBJ2-5; D is undetermined. The CDR3 spans 13 residues. Germline lookup yields CDR1 SGHTA and CDR2 FQGNSA. Trimming removed 5 bases at V and 5 bases at J, with 12 bases between. CDR3 sequence (DNA): TGTGCCAGCAGCCAGGCCCCCGGGGAGACCCAGTACTTC. This codes for CASSQAPGETQYF. Full variable domain (missing parts from reference TRBV7-2 and TRBJ2-5): GAGVSQSPSNKVTEKGKDVELRCDPISGHTALYWYRQSLGQGLEFLIYFQGNSAPDKSGLPSDRFSAERTGGSVSTLTIQRTQQEDSAVYLCASSQAPGETQYFGPGTRLLVL.

This chain joins TRBV5-1 and TRBJ2-2; D is ambiguous. The CDR3 contains 15 residues. Germline V gene lookup returns CDR1 SGHRS and CDR2 YFSETQ. Trimming took 4 bases from V and 0 from J, leaving 10 bases between them. CDR3 DNA sequence: TGCGCCAGCAGCCCTGACACTACGAACACCGGGGAGCTGTTTTTT. Its protein product is CASSPDTTNTGELFF.

The CDR3 DNA reads as TGTGCCAGCAGTTCACTTTCCGGGGGGACTAGCACAGATACGCAGTATTTT. Translating gives CASSSLSGGTSTDTQYF. The chain carries TRBV28 and TRBJ2-3; 7 bases map to TRBD2. The CDR3 sequence is 17 residues long. V shed 4 bases, J shed 0 bases, and the junction held 10 bases outside the gene matches. The V gene's germline CDR1 is MDHEN and CDR2 SYDVKM.

The genes are TRBV5-1 and TRBJ2-7; no clear D gene. Germline assignment: CDR1 SGHRS and CDR2 YFSETQ. The length of the CDR3 is 14 residues. V dropped 4 bases and J dropped 0 bases, with 11 bases sitting between them. This CDR3 is CASSPAASSYEQYF. The CDR3 DNA is TGCGCCAGCAGCCCGGCGGCTAGCTCCTACGAGCAGTACTTC.

This clone was counted only a few times. The V call is TRBV5-4, the J call TRBJ2-5; D not resolved. V dropped 0 bases and J dropped 5 bases, with 5 bases sitting between them. The CDR3 extends over 12 amino acids. CDR1 is SGHNT and CDR2 is YYREEE in the germline V gene (reference sequence). The CDR3 spells CASSLELETQYF. CDR3 bases: TGTGCCAGCAGCTTGGAGTTGGAGACCCAGTACTTC.

The CDR3 coding sequence is TGTGCCAGCAGTGAACCGGGACAGGGTTCTTGGCGTGGCTACACCTTC. Amino acids: CASSEPGQGSWRGYTF. The chain employs TRBV25-1 and TRBJ1-2; 9 nucleotides agree with TRBD1. CDR3 size: 16 residues. V lost 2 bases and J lost 7; bases outside the gene matches: 11. Germline V gene lookup returns CDR1 MGHDK and CDR2 SYGVNS.

The rearrangement joins TRBV7-9 to TRBJ2-6; 9 bases fit TRBD1. The germline V gene encodes CDR1 SEHNR and CDR2 FQNEAQ (reference sequence). The CDR3 length is 18 residues. Germline trimming cut 5 bases from V and 4 bases from J; bases unmatched to any gene: 12. This CDR3 reads CASSPITGGVSGANVLTF. In DNA form, the CDR3 reads TGTGCCAGCAGCCCGATCACAGGGGGCGTCTCCGGGGCCAACGTCCTGACTTTC. The variable domain in full, completed from reference TRBV7-9 and TRBJ2-6, reads DTGVSQNPRHKITKRGQNVTFRCDPISEHNRLYWYRQTLGQGPEFLTYFQNEAQLEKSRLLSDRFSAERPKGSFSTLEIQRTEQGDSAMYLCASSPITGGVSGANVLTFGAGSRLTVL.

The rearrangement uses TRBV12-5 and TRBJ1-4, with TRBD1 matching 9 bases. The germline gives CDR1 LGHNT, CDR2 FRNRAP. The CDR3 extends over 14 amino acids. V lost 6 bases and J lost 8; bases outside the gene matches: 7. The CDR3 DNA sequence: TGTGCTAGTGGACCGGGACAGGGAAGGGAAAAACTGTTTTTT. It specifies CASGPGQGREKLFF.

The chain uses TRBV25-1 and TRBJ1-4; D unresolved. The CDR3 extends over 12 amino acids. The V gene's germline CDR1 is MGHDK and CDR2 SYGVNS. V was pared by 5 bases and J by 10 bases, with 11 bases between. CDR3 sequence: CASSPGFGKLFF. The CDR3 DNA sequence: TGTGCCAGCAGTCCTGGTTTTGGAAAACTGTTTTTT.

The chain couples TRBV5-1 to TRBJ1-5, with D perhaps TRBD1 (5 bases). Deletions cut 3 bases from V and 5 bases from J, with 15 bases between. This CDR3 contains 15 residues. The germline V gene encodes CDR1 SGHRS and CDR2 YFSETQ. The CDR3 DNA reads as TGCGCCAGCAGCTGGGGGGACGCAGATTATCAGCCCCAGCATTTT. Its protein product is CASSWGDADYQPQHF.

The V gene is TRBV2, the J gene TRBJ2-1; D gene uncertain. The CDR3 loop spans 12 amino acids. Germline loops: CDR1 SNHLY, CDR2 FYNNEI. The V end lost 0 bases, the J end lost 6 bases, and 3 bases lay between the germline ends. The CDR3 spells CASSEAGNEQFF. The DNA for the CDR3 is TGTGCCAGCAGTGAAGCTGGCAATGAGCAGTTCTTC.

CDR3 DNA sequence: TGTGCCAGCAGTCAAGAGCGGTTCTCGTCTTACAATGAGCAGTTCTTC. It specifies CASSQERFSSYNEQFF. The rearrangement links TRBV6-6 to TRBJ2-1, with D possibly being TRBD2 (5 bases). The ends were cut back, 5 bases at V and 4 bases at J, with 18 bases in the middle. The CDR3 sequence is 16 residues long. Germline CDR1 is MNHNY and CDR2 is SVGAGI (reference sequence).

V and J are TRBV20-1 and TRBJ2-1, with D possibly matching TRBD1 (5 bases). CDR3 length: 10 amino acids. Germline values: CDR1 DFQATT, CDR2 SNEGSKA (reference sequence). The ends were cut back, 6 bases at V and 8 bases at J, with 8 bases in the middle. The CDR3 is CSAKQDEQFF. The CDR3 DNA reads as TGCAGTGCAAAACAGGATGAGCAGTTCTTC.

In this sample, this clone turned up a few times. This rearrangement joins TRBV5-1 to TRBJ2-1; D gene uncertain. The CDR3 is made up of 12 amino acids. Germline CDR1 SGHRS, CDR2 YFSETQ. V was shortened by 0 bases and J by 12 bases, with 10 bases between the two germline ends. The CDR3 DNA reads TGCGCCAGCAGCTTGGGGCCCCTGACGCAGTTCTTC. It codes for CASSLGPLTQFF.

The V and J genes are TRBV30 and TRBJ1-2; D perhaps matches TRBD1 (5 bases). Germline CDR1 GTSNPN, CDR2 SVGIG (reference sequence). This CDR3 is built from 13 residues. V was shortened by 8 bases and J by 4 bases, with 17 bases between the two germline ends. The CDR3 loop reads CAHGGQRVYGYTF. CDR3 in DNA: TGTGCCCATGGGGGTCAGAGGGTCTATGGCTACACCTTC.

This chain connects TRBV5-1 to TRBJ2-5; 8 positions agree with TRBD2. The CDR3 contains 16 residues. Germline CDR1 is SGHRS and CDR2 is YFSETQ. The trim removed 0 bases at V and 3 bases at J, leaving 7 bases unmatched. CDR3 in DNA: TGCGCCAGCAGCTTGGAACCAGCGGGGGTCGAAGAGACCCAGTACTTC. This translates into CASSLEPAGVEETQYF.

This clone came up once. The gene calls are TRBV23-1 and TRBJ1-2; D ambiguous. TRBV23-1 is an open reading frame whose function is uncertain. V gave up 7 bases and J gave up 4 bases, with 10 bases separating them. The CDR3 extends over 12 amino acids. Written as DNA, the CDR3 is TGCGCCAGCATCGACGATGTCTATGGCTACACCTTC. It encodes CASIDDVYGYTF.

The chain has TRBV7-2 and TRBJ2-4; D not resolved. The CDR3 covers 13 residues. The V gene lost 6 bases and the J gene lost 7 bases, with 13 bases spanning the gap. Germline loops: CDR1 SGHTA, CDR2 FQGNSA. Written as DNA, the CDR3 is TGTGCCAGCAGGGAAACAAACGAGAACATTCAGTACTTC. Translation: CASRETNENIQYF.

The CDR3 DNA sequence: TGCGCCAGCAGCTTGCTCACAGCGGGGGAGTCCTACGAGCAGTACTTC. Translating gives CASSLLTAGESYEQYF. J is TRBJ2-7 and V is TRBV5-1; the match to TRBD2 covers 8 bases. Germline loops: CDR1 SGHRS, CDR2 YFSETQ. The CDR3 is 16 amino acids. Trimming cost V 1 base and J 1 base; bases outside gene matches: 7. The full variable domain, its missing parts supplied by reference TRBV5-1 and TRBJ2-7, is KAGVTQTPRYLIKTRGQQVTLSCSPISGHRSVSWYQQTPGQGLQFLFEYFSETQRNKGNFPGRFSGRQFSNSRSEMNVSTLELGDSALYLCASSLLTAGESYEQYFGPGTRLTVT.

V gene TRBV5-1 combines with J gene TRBJ1-1; a weak D match, TRBD1 (5 bases). Per germline, CDR1 SGHRS and CDR2 YFSETQ. The ends were cut back, 4 bases at V and 4 bases at J, with 14 bases in the middle. This CDR3 is built from 14 residues. The CDR3 here is CASSQNTGVTEAFF. The CDR3 DNA reads as TGCGCCAGCAGCCAAAACACGGGGGTCACTGAAGCTTTCTTT.

V is TRBV5-1 and J is TRBJ1-4, with D tentatively TRBD1 (5 bases). Germline CDR1 SGHRS, CDR2 YFSETQ. The CDR3 runs to 17 residues. Trimming stripped 0 bases from V and 8 bases from J, with 20 bases between. The CDR3 loop is CASSLEIYGDRREKLFF. The CDR3 DNA follows: TGCGCCAGCAGCTTGGAAATATACGGGGACCGCCGGGAAAAACTGTTTTTT. Looking up the rest from reference TRBV5-1 and TRBJ1-4 gives the full variable domain: KAGVTQTPRYLIKTRGQQVTLSCSPISGHRSVSWYQQTPGQGLQFLFEYFSETQRNKGNFPGRFSGRQFSNSRSEMNVSTLELGDSALYLCASSLEIYGDRREKLFFGSGTQLSVL.

The chain combines TRBV5-1 with TRBJ2-3, with no clear D. Germline CDR1 is SGHRS and CDR2 is YFSETQ. V lost 2 bases and J lost 1, with 11 bases in between. CDR3 size: 15 residues. CDR3 sequence reads: CASSFGLVGTDTQYF. The CDR3 DNA sequence: TGCGCCAGCAGCTTTGGGTTGGTCGGCACAGATACGCAGTATTTT.

The chain combines TRBV30 with TRBJ2-2; the match to TRBD1 covers 7 bases. CDR3 length: 12 residues. CDR1 is GTSNPN, CDR2 SVGIG, per germline (reference sequence). The V gene end was trimmed by 3 bases and the J gene end by 7 bases; junction bases not matched to a gene: 2. The DNA of the CDR3 is TGTGCCTGGAGCACAGGGGTCGGGGAGCTGTTTTTT. Translating it yields CAWSTGVGELFF.

This chain joins TRBV11-2 and TRBJ1-1; D is possibly TRBD1 (6 bases). This CDR3 has 12 residues. Trimming pared 6 bases from V and 4 bases from J, leaving 9 bases between. Germline-derived CDR1 and CDR2 are SGHAT and FQNNGV. The CDR3 coding sequence is TGTGCCAGCAGAAAAGGGGGCACTGAAGCTTTCTTT. Protein product: CASRKGGTEAFF.

This clone was seen only once. This chain uses TRBV30 with TRBJ1-6; TRBD1 matches at 9 bases. CDR1 and CDR2 from the germline V gene are GTSNPN and SVGIG (reference sequence). The length of the CDR3 is 15 residues. The junction had 8 bases not matched to a gene; V was cut back by 4 bases and J by 7 bases. CDR3 DNA sequence: TGTGCCTGGATCACAGGGGGCGCATCGAATTCACCCCTCCACTTT. Amino acid sequence: CAWITGGASNSPLHF.

The chain employs TRBV2 and TRBJ1-3; tentative D call: TRBD1 (5 bases). Trimming pared 6 bases from V and 3 bases from J, leaving 21 bases between. The CDR3 consists of 17 residues. The germline gives CDR1 SNHLY, CDR2 FYNNEI. DNA of the CDR3: TGTGCCAGCAGAGGACGTATGGGACCCCTATTTGGAAACACCATATATTTT. Encoded protein: CASRGRMGPLFGNTIYF.